One T cell receptor beta chain is described in this entry. One junction end disagrees with the germline gene, perhaps due to a read error. This record belongs to a study of control samples from healthy donors and cancer patients. The method was immunoSEQ multiplex PCR; TCRdb's version includes in-frame clones alone and lacks a portion of them. The repertoire holds about 61,000 clones, with 90% as singletons. CDR1 is LGHDT, CDR2 YNNKEL, per germline (reference sequence). The CDR3 loop spans 15 amino acids. Sequencing used PBMCs. V gene TRBV3-1 (or the pseudogene TRBV3-2) combines with J gene TRBJ1-2; possibly TRBD1 for D (5 bases). This receptor was taken from a man aged 55-75 years with colorectal cancer. This CDR3 is CASGQVGGANYGYTF. CDR3 DNA sequence: TGTGCCAGCGGCCAAGTTGGGGGGGCTAACTATGGCTACACCTTC.